This T cell receptor (beta chain) stems from a study of spatial heterogeneity in lung cancer. Study as a whole: TCR and UMI combinations that were unique each appeared, on average, more than ten times in raw reads.

Germline V gene data show CDR1 as GTSNPN and CDR2 as SVGIG (reference sequence). The CDR3 length is 14 residues. Trimming pared 4 bases from V and 0 bases from J, leaving 9 bases between. Regarding the study as a whole: Compared with follow-up, resection was when ubiquitous expanded tumor TCRs appeared in blood more.

The study tagged each TCR cDNA molecule with a unique molecular identifier. MiXCR was run by TCRdb on the 5' RACE reads, yielding one entry per CDR3 protein. The sample has 110,000 or so distinct CDR3 sequences, under 14% seen once. With respect to this clonotype: The antigen is unknown.

Time point meaning: blood at routine non-recurrence follow-up after resection. Unsorted whole RNA samples from tumor, nontumor lung or frozen PBMC were sequenced. The rearrangement uses TRBV30 and TRBJ2-2; D gene unclear. The sequence came from a female donor with early-stage non-small cell lung cancer. The sequencing used PBMCs, collected at follow-up. The CDR3 loop is CAWKSDANTGELFF. CDR3 nucleotides: TGTGCCTGGAAGTCAGACGCGAACACCGGGGAGCTGTTTTTT.